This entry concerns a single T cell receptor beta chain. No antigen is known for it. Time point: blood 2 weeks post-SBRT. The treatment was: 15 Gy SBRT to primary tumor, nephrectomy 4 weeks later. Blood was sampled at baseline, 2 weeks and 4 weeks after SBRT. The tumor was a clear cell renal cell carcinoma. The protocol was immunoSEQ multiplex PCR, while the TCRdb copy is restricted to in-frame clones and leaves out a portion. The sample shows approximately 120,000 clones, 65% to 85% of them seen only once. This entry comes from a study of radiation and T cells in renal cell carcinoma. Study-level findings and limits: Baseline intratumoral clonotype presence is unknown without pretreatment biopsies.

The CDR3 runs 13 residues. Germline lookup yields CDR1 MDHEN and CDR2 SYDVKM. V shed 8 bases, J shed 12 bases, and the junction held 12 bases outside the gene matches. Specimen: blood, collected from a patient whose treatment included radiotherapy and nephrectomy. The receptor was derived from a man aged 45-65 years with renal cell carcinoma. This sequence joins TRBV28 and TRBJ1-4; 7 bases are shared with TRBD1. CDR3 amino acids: CASAGQPVMELFF. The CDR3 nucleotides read TGTGCCAGCGCGGGACAGCCTGTCATGGAACTGTTTTTT.